This T cell receptor (beta chain) was captured in a study of radiation and T cells in renal cell carcinoma. Study results and limitations: Baseline intratumoral clonotype presence is unknown without pretreatment biopsies. In blood, top tumor clones expanded by 2 weeks, shrinking by 4.

As for time point: blood 2 weeks post-SBRT. The sample's treatment: 15 Gy SBRT to primary tumor, nephrectomy 4 weeks later. Turning to this clone: As yet, its antigen is unknown.

Here immunoSEQ multiplex PCR was the method, and the copy in TCRdb shows in-frame clones only, minus some. The sample has fewer than 150,000 clones; 88% are singletons. This sequence originates from a woman in her seventies with renal cell carcinoma. Source: blood, taken from a patient whose treatment included radiotherapy and nephrectomy.

The CDR3 sequence: CASSLIRDFNEKLFF. In DNA form, the CDR3 reads TGTGCCAGCAGCTTAATCCGGGATTTTAATGAAAAACTGTTTTTT. The chain links TRBV7-9 to TRBJ1-4; D ambiguous. V lost 2 bases, J lost 4 bases, and 11 bases lay in between. The germline V gene encodes CDR1 SEHNR and CDR2 FQNEAQ (reference sequence). The length of the CDR3 is 15 residues. Based on the CDR3 plus reference TRBV7-9 and TRBJ1-4, the full variable domain is DTGVSQNPRHKITKRGQNVTFRCDPISEHNRLYWYRQTLGQGPEFLTYFQNEAQLEKSRLLSDRFSAERPKGSFSTLEIQRTEQGDSAMYLCASSLIRDFNEKLFFGSGTQLSVL.